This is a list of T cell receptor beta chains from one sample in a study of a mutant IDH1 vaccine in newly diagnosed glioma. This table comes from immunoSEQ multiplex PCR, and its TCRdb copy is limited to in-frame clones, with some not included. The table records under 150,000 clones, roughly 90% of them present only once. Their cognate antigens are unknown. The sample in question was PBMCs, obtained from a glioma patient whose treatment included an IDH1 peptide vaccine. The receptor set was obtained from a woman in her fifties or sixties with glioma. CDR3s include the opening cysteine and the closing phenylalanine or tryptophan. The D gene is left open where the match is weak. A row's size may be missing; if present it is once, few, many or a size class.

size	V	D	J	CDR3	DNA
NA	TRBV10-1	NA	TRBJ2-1	CASSEIGVRNNEQFF	TGCGCCAGCAGTGAGATTGGAGTTCGGAACAATGAGCAGTTCTTC
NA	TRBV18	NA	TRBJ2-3	CASSPPRAQLGTDTQYF	TGTGCCAGCTCACCACCCAGGGCCCAGCTTGGCACAGATACGCAGTATTTT
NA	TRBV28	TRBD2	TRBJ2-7	CASSFNGGRMGEQYF	TGTGCCAGCAGTTTTAATGGCGGGAGGATGGGCGAGCAGTACTTC
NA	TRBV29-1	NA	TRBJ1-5	CSVELGRRFNQPQHF	TGCAGCGTTGAGCTAGGACGGAGGTTCAATCAGCCCCAGCATTTT
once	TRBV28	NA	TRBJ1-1	CASSFGGGGLNTEAFF	TGTGCCAGCAGTTTCGGCGGGGGGGGATTGAACACTGAAGCTTTCTTT
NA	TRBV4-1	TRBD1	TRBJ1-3	CASSPQDRAGNTIYF	TGCGCCAGCAGCCCGCAGGACAGGGCTGGAAACACCATATATTTT
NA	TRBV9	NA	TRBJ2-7	CASSSSPGPSYEQYF	TGTGCCAGCAGCTCATCACCGGGGCCCTCTTACGAGCAGTACTTC
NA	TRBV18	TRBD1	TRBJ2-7	CASSPDEGAREQYF	TGTGCCAGCTCACCAGATGAGGGGGCGCGGGAGCAGTACTTC
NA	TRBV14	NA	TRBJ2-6	CASSQVGAWGGANVLTF	TGTGCCAGCAGCCAAGTAGGGGCTTGGGGAGGGGCCAACGTCCTGACTTTC
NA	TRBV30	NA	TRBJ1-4	CAWRPAGPTEKLFF	TGTGCCTGGCGCCCGGCAGGGCCAACAGAAAAACTGTTTTTT
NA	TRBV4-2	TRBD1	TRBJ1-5	CASSQDEGAPRAQHF	TGTGCCAGCAGCCAAGATGAGGGGGCCCCAAGGGCCCAGCATTTT
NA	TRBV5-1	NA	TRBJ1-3	CASSSENGNTIYF	TGCGCCAGCAGCAGTGAGAACGGAAACACCATATATTTT
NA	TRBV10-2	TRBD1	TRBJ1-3	CASSFDRDNTIYF	TGCGCCAGCTCGTTCGACAGGGACAACACCATATATTTT
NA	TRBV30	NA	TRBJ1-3	CAWSVPGLGNTIYF	TGTGCCTGGAGTGTACCGGGACTTGGAAACACCATATATTTT
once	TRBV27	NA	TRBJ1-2	CASSTDTTNDGYTF	TGTGCCAGCAGTACGGACACGACGAACGATGGCTACACCTTC
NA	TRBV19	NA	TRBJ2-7	CASSMGHSLGYEQYF	TGTGCCAGTAGTATGGGACATTCGCTCGGGTACGAGCAGTACTTC
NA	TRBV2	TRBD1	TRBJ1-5	CASSPTGDEQPQHF	TGTGCCAGCAGCCCGACAGGGGATGAGCAGCCCCAGCATTTT
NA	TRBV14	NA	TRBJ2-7	CASSRRVGPFEQYF	TGTGCCAGCAGCCGGAGGGTCGGTCCTTTCGAGCAGTACTTC
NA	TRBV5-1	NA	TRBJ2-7	CASSLGSSSSYEQYF	TGCGCCAGCAGCTTGGGGTCCTCCAGTTCCTACGAGCAGTACTTC
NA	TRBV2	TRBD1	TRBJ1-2	CASSPTGGGYGYTF	TGTGCCAGCAGTCCAACAGGGGGCGGCTATGGCTACACCTTC
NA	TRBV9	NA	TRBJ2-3	CASSVVSEQATQYF	TGTGCCAGCAGCGTAGTCAGCGAGCAGGCTACGCAGTATTTT
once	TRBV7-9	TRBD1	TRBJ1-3	CASSLSATGASDTIYF	TGTGCCAGCAGCTTATCCGCCACAGGGGCCTCTGACACCATATATTTT
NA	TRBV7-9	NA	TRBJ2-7	CASCDEGLREQYF	TGTGCCAGCTGCGATGAAGGACTTCGGGAGCAGTACTTC
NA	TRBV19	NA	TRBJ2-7	CASSPRASPEQYF	TGTGCCAGTAGTCCGCGGGCTAGCCCCGAGCAGTACTTC
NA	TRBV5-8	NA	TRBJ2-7	CASSQPGQTYEQYF	TGTGCCAGCAGCCAACCGGGACAAACCTACGAGCAGTACTTC
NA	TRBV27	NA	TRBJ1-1	CASSLFYGHTEAFF	TGTGCCAGCAGTTTATTTTACGGTCACACTGAAGCTTTCTTT
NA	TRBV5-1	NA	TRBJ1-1	CASGQASSNTEAFF	TGCGCCAGCGGCCAAGCGTCGTCGAACACTGAAGCTTTCTTT
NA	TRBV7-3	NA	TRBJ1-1	CASSVKGNTEAFF	TGTGCCAGCAGCGTCAAGGGGAACACTGAAGCTTTCTTT
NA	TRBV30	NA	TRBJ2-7	CAWSSPATYEQYF	TGTGCCTGGAGTAGTCCTGCGACCTACGAGCAGTACTTC
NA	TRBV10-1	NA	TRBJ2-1	CASSDPWNEQFF	TGCGCCAGCAGTGATCCATGGAATGAGCAGTTCTTC
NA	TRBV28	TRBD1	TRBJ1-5	CASSPRGQNQPQHF	TGTGCCAGCAGCCCTAGGGGGCAGAATCAGCCCCAGCATTTT
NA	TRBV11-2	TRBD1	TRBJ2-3	CASSRDRYTDTQYF	TGTGCCAGCAGCCGGGACAGGTACACAGATACGCAGTATTTT
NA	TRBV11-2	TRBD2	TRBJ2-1	CASSLTSGSHNEQFF	TGTGCCAGCAGCTTGACCAGCGGGAGCCACAATGAGCAGTTCTTC
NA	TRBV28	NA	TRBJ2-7	CASNGPSRTYEQYF	TGTGCCAGCAACGGCCCCAGTCGGACCTACGAGCAGTACTTC
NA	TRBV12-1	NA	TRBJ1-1	CASTPWGPEAFF	TGTGCCAGCACCCCTTGGGGCCCTGAAGCTTTCTTT
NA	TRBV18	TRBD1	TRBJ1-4	CASSPQGAGEKLFF	TGTGCCAGCTCACCACAGGGGGCGGGTGAAAAACTGTTTTTT
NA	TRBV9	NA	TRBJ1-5	CASSIDSNQPQHF	TGTGCCAGCAGCATAGACAGCAATCAGCCCCAGCATTTT
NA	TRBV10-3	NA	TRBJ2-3	CAISESTGLGTDTQYF	TGTGCCATCAGTGAGTCGACAGGTTTGGGCACAGATACGCAGTATTTT
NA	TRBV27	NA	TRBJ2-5	CASCTRRSANSQETQYF	TGTGCCAGCTGTACCAGGAGAAGTGCGAATTCTCAAGAGACCCAGTACTTC
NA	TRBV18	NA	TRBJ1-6	CASSPPNSYNSPLHF	TGTGCCAGCTCACCACCGAACAGTTATAATTCACCCCTCCACTTT
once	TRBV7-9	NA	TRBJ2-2	CASSLARAGWTGELFF	TGTGCCAGCAGCTTAGCGCGGGCAGGGTGGACCGGGGAGCTGTTTTTT